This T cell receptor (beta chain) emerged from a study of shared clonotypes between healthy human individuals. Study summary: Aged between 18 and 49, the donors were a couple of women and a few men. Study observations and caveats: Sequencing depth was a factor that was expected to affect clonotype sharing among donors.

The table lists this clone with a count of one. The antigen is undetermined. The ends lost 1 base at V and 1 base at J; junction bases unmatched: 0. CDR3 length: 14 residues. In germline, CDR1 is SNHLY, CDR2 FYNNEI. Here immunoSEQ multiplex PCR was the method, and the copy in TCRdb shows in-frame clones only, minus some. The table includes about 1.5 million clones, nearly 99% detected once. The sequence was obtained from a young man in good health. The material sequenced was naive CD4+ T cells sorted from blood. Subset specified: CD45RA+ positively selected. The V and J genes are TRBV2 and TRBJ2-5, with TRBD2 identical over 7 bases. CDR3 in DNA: TGTGCCAGCAGTGAAGAGCGGGGCCAAGAGACCCAGTACTTC. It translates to CASSEERGQETQYF.